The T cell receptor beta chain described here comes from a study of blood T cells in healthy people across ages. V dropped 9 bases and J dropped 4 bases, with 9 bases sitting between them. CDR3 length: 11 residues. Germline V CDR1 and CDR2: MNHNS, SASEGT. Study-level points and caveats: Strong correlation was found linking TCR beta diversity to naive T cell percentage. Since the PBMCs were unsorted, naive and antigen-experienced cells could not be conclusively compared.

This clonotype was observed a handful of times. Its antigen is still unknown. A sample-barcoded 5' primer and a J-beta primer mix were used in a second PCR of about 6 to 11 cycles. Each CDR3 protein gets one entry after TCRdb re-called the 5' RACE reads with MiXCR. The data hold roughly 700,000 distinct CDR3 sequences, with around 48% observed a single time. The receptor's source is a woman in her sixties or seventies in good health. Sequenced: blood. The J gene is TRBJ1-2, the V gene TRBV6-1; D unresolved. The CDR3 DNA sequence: TGTGCCAGTGACGGCACCTATGGCTACACCTTC. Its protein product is CASDGTYGYTF.